The next 8 T cell receptor beta chains were all read from a single sample in a study of a mutant IDH1 vaccine in newly diagnosed glioma. Time point: baseline, week 1 (first vaccination visit). The treatment denotes: pre-vaccination baseline after standard-of-care therapy. Libraries were prepared by immunoSEQ multiplex PCR; TCRdb keeps only in-frame clonotypes and omits some of them. Found here are roughly 71,000 clones, 80% to 90% of them singletons; the top ten hold 2.9%. Sample: PBMCs, taken from a glioma patient treated with radiotherapy, temozolomide or both. The origin of the receptors is a man in his thirties or forties with glioma.

The rearrangement uses TRBV5-6 and TRBJ1-2; a weak D match, TRBD1 (6 bases). Trimming shortened V by 1 base and J by 8 bases, and 12 bases separated the two germline ends. The CDR3 consists of 13 residues. Per the germline V gene, CDR1 is SGHDT and CDR2 is YYEEEE. The CDR3 region is CASSLYGGLGYTF. DNA for the CDR3: TGTGCCAGCAGCTTGTATGGGGGGCTCGGCTACACCTTC. Variable domain in full (rest from reference TRBV5-6 and TRBJ1-2): DAGVTQSPTHLIKTRGQQVTLRCSPKSGHDTVSWYQQALGQGPQFIFQYYEEEERQRGNFPDRFSGHQFPNYSSELNVNALLLGDSALYLCASSLYGGLGYTFGSGTRLTVV.

The chain couples TRBV2 to TRBJ2-4; D remains unclear. Germline CDR1 reads SNHLY; CDR2 reads FYNNEI. V was pared by 6 bases and J by 0 bases, with 6 bases between. The CDR3 has 13 amino acids. CDR3 in DNA: TGTGCCAGCAGGACCCTAGCCAAAAACATTCAGTACTTC. This gives the protein CASRTLAKNIQYF.

V usage is TRBV25-1 and J usage is TRBJ2-7, with TRBD1 matching 7 bases. The CDR3 sequence is 13 residues long. V lost 7 bases and J lost 0; bases outside the gene matches: 3. Germline CDR1 and CDR2: MGHDK and SYGVNS. The CDR3: CASIGQVSYEQYF. CDR3 in DNA: TGTGCCAGCATAGGACAGGTCTCCTACGAGCAGTACTTC.

About this clone: Distinct nucleotide sequences in the sample also encode this CDR3. The chain links TRBV19 to TRBJ1-3; no reliable D call. The V end was cut by 3 bases, the J end by 0 bases, with 6 bases between. CDR3 size: 14 residues. CDR1 is LNHDA, CDR2 SQIVND, per germline (reference sequence). CDR3 residues: CASSMTSSGNTIYF. The CDR3 region has the DNA TGTGCCAGTAGTATGACAAGCTCTGGAAACACCATATATTTT. Full variable domain (outside the CDR3, taken from reference TRBV19 and TRBJ1-3): DGGITQSPKYLFRKEGQNVTLSCEQNLNHDAMYWYRQDPGQGLRLIYYSQIVNDFQKGDIAEGYSVSREKKESFPLTVTSAQKNPTAFYLCASSMTSSGNTIYFGEGSWLTVV.

The V call is TRBV6-1, the J call TRBJ1-5; no reliable D call. The CDR3 consists of 13 residues. In germline, CDR1 is MNHNS, CDR2 SASEGT. The ends were cut back, 2 bases at V and 4 bases at J, with 6 bases in the middle. The CDR3 sequence is CASSERGNQPQHF. The CDR3 coding sequence is TGTGCCAGCAGTGAAAGAGGGAATCAGCCCCAGCATTTT.

J is TRBJ1-5 and V is TRBV6-5; D uncertain. Looked up from germline, CDR1 is MNHEY and CDR2 is SVGAGI. The germline V and J ends were trimmed by 0 bases and 1 base, with 7 bases remaining between them. The CDR3 totals 15 residues. The CDR3 DNA sequence: TGTGCCAGCAGTTACTCGATGAGGAGCAATCAGCCCCAGCATTTT. Translation gives CASSYSMRSNQPQHF.

J is TRBJ2-7 and V is TRBV19; D possibly corresponds to TRBD2 (5 bases). This CDR3 is built from 17 residues. Germline-derived CDR1 and CDR2 are LNHDA and SQIVND (reference sequence). The germline V and J ends were trimmed by 3 bases and 0 bases, with 18 bases remaining between them. CDR3: CASSMPARTGTSYEQYF. The CDR3 region has the DNA TGTGCCAGTAGTATGCCCGCCCGGACTGGTACCTCCTACGAGCAGTACTTC.

The chain combines TRBV4-2 with TRBJ2-3, with 8 bases identical to TRBD2. Germline CDR1 reads LGHNA; CDR2 reads YNFKEQ. Losses at the gene ends were 0 bases for V and 2 bases for J; bases not matched to a gene: 4. The length of the CDR3 is 16 residues. This CDR3 is CASSQDQRGHTDTQYF. The CDR3, as DNA: TGTGCCAGCAGCCAAGACCAGCGGGGGCACACAGATACGCAGTATTTT.